The present TCR beta chain was sequenced within a study of shared clonotypes between healthy human individuals. The table came from immunoSEQ multiplex PCR; TCRdb's copy has only in-frame clones and leaves some out. The table has 500,000 or so clones, roughly 95% seen once. This clone appeared a single time. A split of CD4+ cells into CD45RA+ naive and CD45RA-negative memory subsets was performed. CDR3 length: 16 amino acids. The V gene lost 1 base and the J gene lost 5 bases, with 16 bases spanning the gap. Germline V gene data show CDR1 as MGHRA and CDR2 as YSYEKL. Sequenced: naive CD4+ T cells sorted from blood. The subset: CD45RA+ positively selected. This TCR was recovered from a woman in her 30s in good health. The chain is built from TRBV4-1 and TRBJ2-3; tentatively, D is TRBD2 (6 bases). This CDR3 reads CASSQAAEGRGDTQYF. The CDR3 nucleotides read TGCGCCAGCAGCCAAGCTGCGGAGGGCCGGGGAGATACGCAGTATTTT.